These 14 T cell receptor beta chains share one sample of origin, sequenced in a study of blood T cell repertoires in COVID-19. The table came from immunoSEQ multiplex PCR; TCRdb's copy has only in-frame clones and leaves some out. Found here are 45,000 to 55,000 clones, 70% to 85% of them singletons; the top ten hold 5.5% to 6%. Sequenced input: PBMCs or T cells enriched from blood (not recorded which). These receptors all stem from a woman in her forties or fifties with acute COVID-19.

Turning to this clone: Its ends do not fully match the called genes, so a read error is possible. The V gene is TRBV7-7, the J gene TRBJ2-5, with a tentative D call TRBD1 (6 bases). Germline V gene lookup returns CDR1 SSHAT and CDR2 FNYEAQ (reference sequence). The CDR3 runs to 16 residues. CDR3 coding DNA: TGTGCTAGCAGCTTATCACAGGGATATGAGATAGAGACCCAGTACTTC. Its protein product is CASSLSQGYEIETQYF.

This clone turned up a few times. CDR3 coding DNA: TGCGCCAGCAGCCTACAGGGGGCAGGATTGGGCTCTGGGGCCAACGTCCTGACTTTC. It yields the protein CASSLQGAGLGSGANVLTF. The chain is built from TRBV4-1 and TRBJ2-6; 9 nucleotides line up with TRBD1. CDR3 size: 19 residues. J gave up 0 bases and V 4 bases, and 10 bases lay outside the gene matches. Looked up from germline, CDR1 is MGHRA and CDR2 is YSYEKL.

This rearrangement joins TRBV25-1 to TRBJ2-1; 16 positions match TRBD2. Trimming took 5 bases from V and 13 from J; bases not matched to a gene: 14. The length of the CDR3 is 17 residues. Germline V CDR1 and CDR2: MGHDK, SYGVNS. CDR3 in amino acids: CASSLSGTSGGAGPQFF. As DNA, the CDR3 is TGTGCCAGCAGTCTATCCGGGACTAGCGGGGGGGCCGGTCCCCAGTTCTTC.

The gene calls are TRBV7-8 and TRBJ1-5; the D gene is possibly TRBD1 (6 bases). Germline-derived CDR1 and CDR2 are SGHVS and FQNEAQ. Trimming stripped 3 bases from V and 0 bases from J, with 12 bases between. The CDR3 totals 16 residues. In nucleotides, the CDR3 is TGTGCCAGCAGCTTTATTGGGACACTTAGCAATCAGCCCCAGCATTTT. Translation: CASSFIGTLSNQPQHF.

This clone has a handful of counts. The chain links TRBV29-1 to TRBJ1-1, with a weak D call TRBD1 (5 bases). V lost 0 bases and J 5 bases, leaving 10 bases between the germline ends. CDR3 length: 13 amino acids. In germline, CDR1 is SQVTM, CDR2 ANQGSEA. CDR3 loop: CSVEEKEGTEAFF. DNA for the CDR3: TGCAGCGTTGAAGAAAAGGAGGGGACTGAAGCTTTCTTT.

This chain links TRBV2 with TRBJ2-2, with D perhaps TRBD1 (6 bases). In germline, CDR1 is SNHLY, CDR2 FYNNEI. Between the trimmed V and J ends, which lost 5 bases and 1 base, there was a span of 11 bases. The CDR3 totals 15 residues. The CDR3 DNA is TGTGCCAGCAGTCGTGGGACACAGAACACCGGGGAGCTGTTTTTT. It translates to CASSRGTQNTGELFF.

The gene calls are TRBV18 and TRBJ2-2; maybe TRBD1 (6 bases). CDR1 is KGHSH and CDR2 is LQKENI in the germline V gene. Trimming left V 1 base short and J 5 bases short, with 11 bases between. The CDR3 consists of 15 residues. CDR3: CASSPRGQGTGELFF. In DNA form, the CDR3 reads TGTGCCAGCTCACCACGGGGGCAAGGGACCGGGGAGCTGTTTTTT.

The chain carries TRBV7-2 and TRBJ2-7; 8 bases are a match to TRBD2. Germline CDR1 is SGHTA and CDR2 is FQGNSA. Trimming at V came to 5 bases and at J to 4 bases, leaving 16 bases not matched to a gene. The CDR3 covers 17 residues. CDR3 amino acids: CASSPSRGGLGMYEQYF. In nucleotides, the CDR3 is TGTGCCAGCAGCCCTAGCCGGGGGGGACTCGGGATGTACGAGCAGTACTTC.

Written as DNA, the CDR3 is TGCGCCAGCAGACAGGGCCGAGACACCGGGGAGCTGTTTTTT. Protein product: CASRQGRDTGELFF. The V and J genes are TRBV4-1 and TRBJ2-2; D might be TRBD1 (6 bases). The V gene's germline CDR1 is MGHRA and CDR2 YSYEKL. Trimming removed 6 bases from V and 3 bases from J, with 11 bases in between. This CDR3 has 14 residues.

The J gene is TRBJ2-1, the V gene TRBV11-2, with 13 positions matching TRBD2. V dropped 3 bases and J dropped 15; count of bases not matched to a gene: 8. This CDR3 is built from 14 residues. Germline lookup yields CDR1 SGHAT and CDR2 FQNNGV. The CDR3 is CASSLTSGGSLLFF. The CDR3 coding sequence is TGTGCCAGCAGCTTGACTAGCGGGGGGTCCCTACTGTTCTTC.

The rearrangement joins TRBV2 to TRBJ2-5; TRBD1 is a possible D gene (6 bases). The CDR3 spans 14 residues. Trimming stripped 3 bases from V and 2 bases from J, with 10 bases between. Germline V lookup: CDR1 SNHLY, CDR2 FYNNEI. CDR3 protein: CASSDVGQQETQYF. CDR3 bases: TGTGCCAGCAGTGATGTTGGACAGCAAGAGACCCAGTACTTC. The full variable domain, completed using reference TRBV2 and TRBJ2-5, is EPEVTQTPSHQVTQMGQEVILRCVPISNHLYFYWYRQILGQKVEFLVSFYNNEISEKSEIFDDQFSVERPDGSNFTLKIRSTKLEDSAMYFCASSDVGQQETQYFGPGTRLLVL.

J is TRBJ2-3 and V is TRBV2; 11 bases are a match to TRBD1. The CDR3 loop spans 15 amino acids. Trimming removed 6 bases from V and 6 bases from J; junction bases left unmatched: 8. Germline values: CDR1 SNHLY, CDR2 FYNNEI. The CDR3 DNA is TGTGCCAGCAGGAGGGACAGGGGGTACTATGATACGCAGTATTTT. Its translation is CASRRDRGYYDTQYF.

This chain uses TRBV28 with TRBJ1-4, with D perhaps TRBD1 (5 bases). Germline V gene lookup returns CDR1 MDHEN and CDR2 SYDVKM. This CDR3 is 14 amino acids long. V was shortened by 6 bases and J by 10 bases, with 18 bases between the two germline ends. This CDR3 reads CASSFGTPPGKLFF. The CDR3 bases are TGTGCCAGCAGCTTCGGGACTCCTCCGGGAAAACTGTTTTTT.

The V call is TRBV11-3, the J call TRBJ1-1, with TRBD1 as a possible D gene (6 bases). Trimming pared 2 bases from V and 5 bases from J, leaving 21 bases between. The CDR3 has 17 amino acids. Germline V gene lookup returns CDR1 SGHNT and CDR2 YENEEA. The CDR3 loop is CASSLRLRTVRNTEAFF. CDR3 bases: TGTGCCAGCAGCTTAAGGTTGAGGACAGTAAGAAATACTGAAGCTTTCTTT.